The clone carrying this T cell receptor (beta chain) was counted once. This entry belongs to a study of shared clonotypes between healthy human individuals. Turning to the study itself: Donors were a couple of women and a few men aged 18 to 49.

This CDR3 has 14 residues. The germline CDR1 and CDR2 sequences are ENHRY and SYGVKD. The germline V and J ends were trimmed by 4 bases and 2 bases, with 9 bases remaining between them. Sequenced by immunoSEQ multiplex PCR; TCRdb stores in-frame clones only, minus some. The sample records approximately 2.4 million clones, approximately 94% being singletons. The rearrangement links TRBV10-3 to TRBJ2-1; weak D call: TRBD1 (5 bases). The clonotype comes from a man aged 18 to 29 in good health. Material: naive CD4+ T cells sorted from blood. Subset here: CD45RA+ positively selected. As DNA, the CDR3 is TGTGCCATCAGTGGGGGCGGTCCCTACAATGAGCAGTTCTTC. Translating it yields CAISGGGPYNEQFF.